The clone carrying this TCR beta chain has a handful of counts. The target antigen is unknown. This record comes from a study of regulatory T cells in long-lasting Graves disease. Study findings and constraints: Newly diagnosed Graves' patients had higher TCR diversity than persistent ones. TRBV28, TRBJ1-2 and TRBJ2-5 were favored in persistent disease.

Time point noted: newly diagnosed GD, antithyroid drugs for less than 3 months. Isolated PBMC RNA provided the starting material for the TCR library. Graves' disease diagnosis was established per American Thyroid Association guidelines. The germline gives CDR1 KGHDR, CDR2 SFDVKD. The CDR3 length is 16 residues. The V gene end was trimmed by 5 bases and the J gene end by 7 bases; junction bases not matched to a gene: 13. Libraries of TCR beta came from iRepertoire HTBI primers plus Arm-PCR of CDR3 regions. Authors' methods: Spanning all samples, the identified segments comprised around 62 TRBV and around 15 TRBJ. TCRdb analysed the multiplex PCR reads with MiXCR anew, one entry per CDR3 protein. The V and J calls, along with clone size, are taken from TCRdb and not from the paper's own processing. The sample holds roughly 420,000 distinct CDR3 sequences, about a sixth seen once.

The V gene is TRBV24-1, the J gene TRBJ2-5, with 9 nucleotides matching TRBD1. Sequences were derived from peripheral blood mononuclear cells (PBMCs), sampled at new diagnosis, from a patient treated with antithyroid drugs. This receptor was taken from a female donor with Graves disease. CDR3 DNA: TGTGCCACCAGTGGTACAACCGGGACAGGGTTCGGGACCCAGTACTTC. Translated, it gives CATSGTTGTGFGTQYF.